The rows below give T cell receptor beta chains drawn from one sample of a study of shared clonotypes between healthy human individuals. Libraries were prepared by immunoSEQ multiplex PCR; TCRdb keeps only in-frame clonotypes and omits some of them. The sample holds about 2.2 million clones, around 95% seen once. The sequenced sample was naive CD8+ T cells from PBMCs. The receptors derive from a man younger than 30 in good health. Some clones in this sample may be carry-over from other donors' samples. The CDR3 runs from the conserved cysteine through the conserved F or W. D genes are given only for firm matches. Rows may omit the clone size; those that give it use once, few, many or a size class.

j_call	d_call	clone_size	v_call	cdr3_nt	cdr3_aa
TRBJ1-3	.	.	TRBV27	TGTGCCAGCAGTTTCGGGGGGCCTGGAAACACCATATATTTT	CASSFGGPGNTIYF
TRBJ2-7	.	once	TRBV7-9	TGTGCCAGCAGCTTAGCGTCGGCAGAAAAGTACTTC	CASSLASAEKYF
TRBJ2-5	TRBD1	.	TRBV9	TGTGCCAGCAGGGGACAGGGTGAAGAGACCCAGTACTTC	CASRGQGEETQYF
TRBJ2-2	.	.	TRBV27	TGTGCCAGCAGGGGGAGAAACACCGGGGAGCTGTTTTTT	CASRGRNTGELFF
TRBJ2-2	.	.	TRBV19	TGTGCCAGTAGCCGTTTTGGGGGCGGGGAGCTGTTTTTT	CASSRFGGGELFF
TRBJ2-7	.	.	TRBV18	TGTGCCAGCTCACACTTTCGTCGAATATCCCGGTACGAGCAGTACTTC	CASSHFRRISRYEQYF
TRBJ2-1	TRBD2	.	TRBV7-8	TGTGCCAGCAGCTTCGGACTAGCGGGAGTTCTTCCGCCCTACAATGAGCAGTTCTTC	CASSFGLAGVLPPYNEQFF
TRBJ2-2	.	.	TRBV7-9	TGTGCCGAGGAACCGAACACCGGGGAGCTGTTTTTT	CAEEPNTGELFF
TRBJ2-7	.	.	TRBV11-2	TGTGCCAGCAGCTTAGTCTGGGTGGGCGAGCAGTACTTC	CASSLVWVGEQYF
TRBJ1-1	.	.	TRBV28	TGTGCCAGCAGTTTTACGGAAAGGAACACTGAAGCTTTCTTT	CASSFTERNTEAFF
TRBJ2-1	.	.	TRBV27	TGTGCCAGCAGTTGGGGGTATTCCGAGCAGTTCTTC	CASSWGYSEQFF
TRBJ2-2	.	.	TRBV7-9	TGTGCCAGCAGCTTCACACTGAACACCGGGGAGCTGTTTTTT	CASSFTLNTGELFF
TRBJ1-5	.	few	TRBV5-8	TGTGCCAGCAGCGAGGATGGCAATCAGCCCCAGCATTTT	CASSEDGNQPQHF
TRBJ2-7	TRBD2	.	TRBV5-5	TGTGCCAGCAGCTCCGCAACCCTACTAGCGGGAGGTTACGAGCAGTACTTC	CASSSATLLAGGYEQYF
TRBJ2-1	.	.	TRBV7-3	TGTGCCAGCAGCTTAATCGCAGGGCCCTACAATGAGCAGTTCTTC	CASSLIAGPYNEQFF
TRBJ1-2	TRBD1	.	TRBV5-8	TGTGCCAGCAGCTCGGGAGGGACAGCATTACGTTATGGCTACACCTTC	CASSSGGTALRYGYTF
TRBJ2-5	.	once	TRBV28	TGTGCCAGCAGTCCCGGACTGGCCCAAGAGACCCAGTACTTC	CASSPGLAQETQYF
TRBJ2-1	.	.	TRBV4-1	TGCGCCAGCAGCCAGTTAGGGGGCGGGAATTTGAATGAGCAGTTCTTC	CASSQLGGGNLNEQFF
TRBJ2-7	TRBD2	.	TRBV28	TGTGCCAGCAGCCAAAGAACTAGCGGGAGGACCTACGAGCAGTACTTC	CASSQRTSGRTYEQYF
TRBJ1-1	TRBD1	.	TRBV30	TGTGCCTGGAGTGTTAGGCCGGGACAGGGGTTCGGCACTGAAGCTTTCTTT	CAWSVRPGQGFGTEAFF